These 24 T cell receptor beta chains originate from one sample sequenced in a study of T cell changes during pregnancy in multiple sclerosis. Assay: immunoSEQ multiplex PCR; the TCRdb copy retains only in-frame clones and omits some. The data show roughly 64,000 clones, with 96% seen just once and 2% to 2.5% held by the top ten. The source was CD8+ T cells from peripheral blood mononuclear cells, collected after pregnancy. The receptor source for this set is a female donor with multiple sclerosis, enrolled in a pregnancy study.

Of note for this clone: At one boundary the junction diverges from the germline segment, which might be a read error. CDR3 DNA sequence: TGTGCCAGCAGCTCCTCCGAGACTAGCGGGACCTTC. It translates to CASSSSETSGTF. The rearrangement uses TRBV7-9 and TRBJ2-7; 11 bases are a match to TRBD2. Germline V gene lookup returns CDR1 SEHNR and CDR2 FQNEAQ (reference sequence). The CDR3 runs 12 residues. Variable domain in full (rest from reference TRBV7-9 and TRBJ2-7): DTGVSQNPRHKITKRGQNVTFRCDPISEHNRLYWYRQTLGQGPEFLTYFQNEAQLEKSRLLSDRFSAERPKGSFSTLEIQRTEQGDSAMYLCASSSSETSGTFGPGTRLTVT.

This clone was found once. J is TRBJ1-3 and V is TRBV9; D is uncertain. V lost 0 bases and J 0 bases, leaving 4 bases between the germline ends. The CDR3 covers 14 residues. Germline CDR1 reads SGDLS; CDR2 reads YYNGEE. This CDR3 is CASSVAVSGNTIYF. The CDR3 nucleotides read TGTGCCAGCAGCGTAGCAGTCTCTGGAAACACCATATATTTT.

This chain joins TRBV27 and TRBJ2-4, with D hard to call. Germline values: CDR1 MNHEY, CDR2 SMNVEV (reference sequence). This CDR3 comprises 15 residues. The ends were cut back, 5 bases at V and 2 bases at J, with 13 bases in the middle. Here the CDR3 DNA reads TGTGCCAGCAGTCCCGGCGGCTCGACCAAAAACATTCAGTACTTC. Amino acid sequence: CASSPGGSTKNIQYF.

The chain uses TRBV7-9 and TRBJ1-1; no clear D gene. The germline V gene has CDR1 SEHNR and CDR2 FQNEAQ (reference sequence). The length of the CDR3 is 11 residues. The V end was cut by 5 bases, the J end by 7 bases, with 8 bases between. The CDR3 is CASSRGGEAFF. The CDR3 coding sequence is TGTGCCAGCAGCCGGGGAGGTGAAGCTTTCTTT.

The chain is built from TRBV19 and TRBJ1-5, with D tentatively TRBD1 (5 bases). V was trimmed by 1 base and J by 7 bases, leaving 11 bases between them. Germline CDR1 and CDR2: LNHDA and SQIVND (reference sequence). The CDR3 covers 14 residues. The CDR3 coding sequence is TGTGCCAGTAGTATAGGGGGACTCGGGCAGCCCCAGCATTTT. Encoded protein: CASSIGGLGQPQHF.

V gene TRBV4-1 combines with J gene TRBJ1-3; no reliable D call. Trimming removed 0 bases at V and 2 bases at J, with 8 bases between. The length of the CDR3 is 15 residues. CDR1 MGHRA and CDR2 YSYEKL come from the germline V gene. DNA for the CDR3: TGCGCCAGCAGCCAAGATTCGGGGACTGGAAACACCATATATTTT. This encodes CASSQDSGTGNTIYF.

V usage is TRBV4-2 and J usage is TRBJ2-1; 10 bases fit TRBD2. The CDR3 is 16 residues long. The V and J ends lost 0 bases and 9 bases, in that order; junction bases with no gene match: 8. Germline assignment: CDR1 LGHNA and CDR2 YNFKEQ. CDR3 DNA: TGTGCCAGCAGCCAAGAACTGCTAGCGGGAGTTTCTGAGCAGTTCTTC. Translated, it gives CASSQELLAGVSEQFF.

The J gene is TRBJ2-1, the V gene TRBV9; TRBD2 might be the D (6 bases). This CDR3 region has 12 residues. CDR1 and CDR2 from the germline V gene are SGDLS and YYNGEE. Trimming stripped 6 bases from V and 7 bases from J, with 11 bases between. In DNA form, the CDR3 reads TGTGCCAGCACCCCGACTAGAAATGAGCAGTTCTTC. Protein sequence: CASTPTRNEQFF.

V gene TRBV6-5 combines with J gene TRBJ2-1, with D possibly being TRBD2 (5 bases). Germline values: CDR1 MNHEY, CDR2 SVGAGI. Trimming removed 8 bases at V and 5 bases at J, with 7 bases between. The CDR3 length is 11 residues. CDR3 in DNA: TGTGCCAGCGGACTGAACAATGAGCAGTTCTTC. It translates to CASGLNNEQFF.

The chain has TRBV27 and TRBJ2-7; 7 nucleotides line up with TRBD1. This CDR3 comprises 13 residues. V lost 6 bases to trimming and J lost 4 bases; unmatched junction nucleotides: 6. The germline V gene encodes CDR1 MNHEY and CDR2 SMNVEV (reference sequence). CDR3 residues: CASRGTVRYEQYF. CDR3 DNA: TGTGCCAGCAGAGGGACAGTACGATACGAGCAGTACTTC.

Here the CDR3 reads CASTSGIGYEQYF. The CDR3 bases are TGTGCCAGCACCTCCGGGATCGGATACGAGCAGTACTTC. V is TRBV2 and J is TRBJ2-7; D may be TRBD2 (5 bases). The CDR3 length is 13 residues. Germline V gene data show CDR1 as SNHLY and CDR2 as FYNNEI. V dropped 7 bases and J dropped 4 bases, with 14 bases sitting between them.

V usage is TRBV19 and J usage is TRBJ2-7; 10 bases agree with TRBD2. This CDR3 spans 15 amino acids. V gave up 5 bases and J gave up 3 bases; unmatched junction bases: 7. Germline assignment: CDR1 LNHDA and CDR2 SQIVND (reference sequence). CDR3: CASSPSSGSDYEQYF. DNA for the CDR3: TGTGCCAGTAGTCCATCTAGCGGGAGTGACTACGAGCAGTACTTC.

V and J are TRBV14 and TRBJ2-3; 7 bases align to TRBD1. Trimming took 1 base from V and 1 from J; bases not matched to a gene: 2. Germline lookup yields CDR1 SGHDN and CDR2 FVKESK. This CDR3 region has 15 residues. CDR3: CASSQGQGRTDTQYF. The CDR3 DNA reads as TGTGCCAGCAGCCAAGGACAGGGTCGCACAGATACGCAGTATTTT.

The rearrangement uses TRBV27 and TRBJ1-5, with a tentative D call TRBD1 (6 bases). The CDR3 runs 14 residues. Trimming left V 2 bases short and J 6 bases short, with 11 bases between. CDR1 MNHEY and CDR2 SMNVEV come from the germline V gene (reference sequence). CDR3 residues: CASSLNRAGQPQHF. CDR3 sequence (DNA): TGTGCCAGCAGTTTAAACAGGGCGGGTCAGCCCCAGCATTTT.

CDR3 region: CAISETGAGVGNTIYF. In nucleotides, the CDR3 is TGTGCCATCAGTGAGACAGGTGCAGGGGTTGGAAACACCATATATTTT. The rearrangement links TRBV10-3 to TRBJ1-3, with D perhaps TRBD1 (6 bases). V lost 2 bases and J 3 bases, leaving 14 bases between the germline ends. This CDR3 region has 16 residues. CDR1 and CDR2 from the germline V gene are ENHRY and SYGVKD.

V gene TRBV5-1 combines with J gene TRBJ1-6; maybe TRBD1 (6 bases). Germline V CDR1 and CDR2: SGHRS, YFSETQ. The CDR3 has 15 amino acids. Trimming took off 5 bases at V and 6 bases at J, with 15 bases between the two ends. This CDR3 reads CASRLDQGGNSPLHF. The CDR3 DNA reads TGCGCCAGCAGGCTGGACCAAGGGGGTAATTCACCCCTCCACTTT.

The rearrangement joins TRBV28 to TRBJ2-1, with D perhaps TRBD2 (5 bases). In germline, CDR1 is MDHEN, CDR2 SYDVKM. The CDR3 length is 15 residues. The V end lost 3 bases, the J end lost 9 bases, and 18 bases lay between the germline ends. The CDR3 loop reads CASSFLVGVQIEQFF. CDR3 sequence (DNA): TGTGCCAGCAGTTTTTTAGTCGGGGTACAAATTGAGCAGTTCTTC.

V gene TRBV19 combines with J gene TRBJ2-1, with 7 bases fitting TRBD2. The CDR3 totals 14 residues. Germline V gene sequence: CDR1 LNHDA, CDR2 SQIVND (reference sequence). The junction had 10 bases not matched to a gene; V was cut back by 10 bases and J by 4 bases. CDR3 in amino acids: CATETGEGYNEQFF. The CDR3 DNA is TGTGCCACCGAGACCGGGGAGGGGTACAATGAGCAGTTCTTC. Variable domain in full (rest from reference TRBV19 and TRBJ2-1): DGGITQSPKYLFRKEGQNVTLSCEQNLNHDAMYWYRQDPGQGLRLIYYSQIVNDFQKGDIAEGYSVSREKKESFPLTVTSAQKNPTAFYLCATETGEGYNEQFFGPGTRLTVL.

This sequence joins TRBV29-1 and TRBJ2-7; 8 nucleotides align to TRBD2. Per germline, CDR1 SQVTM and CDR2 ANQGSEA. J lost 2 bases, V lost 8 bases, and 11 bases had no gene match. The CDR3 consists of 14 residues. This CDR3 is CSFLGGTSAYEQYF. The CDR3 region has the DNA TGCAGCTTCTTAGGTGGGACTAGTGCCTACGAGCAGTACTTC.

The rearrangement joins TRBV5-1 to TRBJ1-2, with a weak D call TRBD1 (6 bases). V lost 2 bases and J lost 7, with 18 bases in between. Germline-derived CDR1 and CDR2 are SGHRS and YFSETQ. This CDR3 region has 15 residues. The CDR3 sequence is CASSFDRTPSGGYTF. CDR3 DNA sequence: TGCGCCAGCAGCTTCGACAGGACCCCATCGGGTGGCTACACCTTC. The entire variable domain, with the rest obtained from reference TRBV5-1 and TRBJ1-2, is as follows: KAGVTQTPRYLIKTRGQQVTLSCSPISGHRSVSWYQQTPGQGLQFLFEYFSETQRNKGNFPGRFSGRQFSNSRSEMNVSTLELGDSALYLCASSFDRTPSGGYTFGSGTRLTVV.

The chain recombines TRBV5-6 with TRBJ2-7; D is unclear. CDR3 length: 13 residues. V was trimmed by 4 bases and J by 7 bases, leaving 15 bases between them. CDR1 and CDR2 (germline): SGHDT, YYEEEE. CDR3 protein: CASSEPPAEEQYF. In nucleotides, the CDR3 is TGTGCCAGCAGCGAACCCCCTGCTGAGGAGCAGTACTTC.

The chain uses TRBV5-4 and TRBJ1-1; possible D gene TRBD1, 5 bases. Trimming removed 0 bases from V and 6 bases from J, with 9 bases in between. There are 13 residues in the CDR3. Germline V lookup: CDR1 SGHNT, CDR2 YYREEE (reference sequence). CDR3 residues: CASSLGGVSEAFF. In DNA, the CDR3 is TGTGCCAGCAGCTTGGGGGGGGTCTCTGAAGCTTTCTTT. Filled out from reference TRBV5-4 and TRBJ1-1, the complete variable domain reads ETGVTQSPTHLIKTRGQQVTLRCSSQSGHNTVSWYQQALGQGPQFIFQYYREEENGRGNFPPRFSGLQFPNYSSELNVNALELDDSALYLCASSLGGVSEAFFGQGTRLTVV.

The genes are TRBV7-9 and TRBJ2-1; 12 bases map to TRBD2. CDR1 and CDR2 (germline): SEHNR, FQNEAQ (reference sequence). V dropped 5 bases and J dropped 9; count of bases not matched to a gene: 11. The CDR3 totals 16 residues. CDR3 in amino acids: CASSPQTSGSFAEQFF. Here the CDR3 DNA reads TGTGCCAGCAGCCCCCAGACTAGCGGGAGTTTCGCTGAGCAGTTCTTC.

This chain joins TRBV19 and TRBJ2-7; D is possibly TRBD1 (6 bases). The CDR3 spans 14 residues. Germline V lookup: CDR1 LNHDA, CDR2 SQIVND (reference sequence). The V end lost 4 bases, the J end lost 3 bases, and 13 bases lay between the germline ends. In nucleotides, the CDR3 is TGTGCCAGTAGTACAACAGGGATTTACTACGAGCAGTACTTC. Translated: CASSTTGIYYEQYF. The variable domain in full, completed from reference TRBV19 and TRBJ2-7, reads DGGITQSPKYLFRKEGQNVTLSCEQNLNHDAMYWYRQDPGQGLRLIYYSQIVNDFQKGDIAEGYSVSREKKESFPLTVTSAQKNPTAFYLCASSTTGIYYEQYFGPGTRLTVT.